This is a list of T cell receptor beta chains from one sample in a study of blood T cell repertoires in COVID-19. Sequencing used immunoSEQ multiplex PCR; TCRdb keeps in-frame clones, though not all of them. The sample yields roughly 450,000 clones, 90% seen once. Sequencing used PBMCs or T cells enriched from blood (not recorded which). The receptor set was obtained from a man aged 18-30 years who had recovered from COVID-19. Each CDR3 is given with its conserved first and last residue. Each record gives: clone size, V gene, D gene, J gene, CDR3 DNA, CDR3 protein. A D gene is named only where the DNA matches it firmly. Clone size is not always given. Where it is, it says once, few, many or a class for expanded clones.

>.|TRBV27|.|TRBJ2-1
TGTGCCAGCAGTTTAGGGGGGTCCGACTACAATGAGCAGTTCTTC
CASSLGGSDYNEQFF
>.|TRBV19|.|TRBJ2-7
TGTGCCAGTAGTATTTTTCCCGACCGGACAGTCTACGAGCAGTACTTC
CASSIFPDRTVYEQYF
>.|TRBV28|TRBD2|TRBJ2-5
TGTGCCAGCAGACGCGTAACTAGCGCCTCAGAGACCCAGTACTTC
CASRRVTSASETQYF
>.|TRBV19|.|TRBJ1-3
TGTGCCAGTAGTAGGGAACACAGGGTGCCTGGAAACACCATATATTTT
CASSREHRVPGNTIYF
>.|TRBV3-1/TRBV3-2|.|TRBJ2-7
TGTGCCAGCAGCCAAGATTGGAAACAGTACGAGCAGTACTTC
CASSQDWKQYEQYF
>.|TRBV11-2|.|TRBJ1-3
TGTGCCAGCAGCTCACAGGGTCCGGGAAACACCATATATTTT
CASSSQGPGNTIYF
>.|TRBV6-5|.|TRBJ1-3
TGTGCCAGCTCCTCTGCGGGGGGAAACACCATATATTTT
CASSSAGGNTIYF
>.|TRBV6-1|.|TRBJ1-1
TGTGCCAGCAGTGAACATTTAGCGGGGACTGAAGCTTTCTTT
CASSEHLAGTEAFF
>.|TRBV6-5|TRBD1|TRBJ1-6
TGTGCCAGCAGTTATGCAGGGGGTGATAATTCACCCCTCCACTTT
CASSYAGGDNSPLHF
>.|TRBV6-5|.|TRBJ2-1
TGTGCCAGCACCCAGGCAGGTAACTCCTACAATGAGCAGTTCTTC
CASTQAGNSYNEQFF
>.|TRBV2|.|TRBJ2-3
TGTGCCAGCAGTGACGTCAGGGCCCCAGATACGCAGTATTTT
CASSDVRAPDTQYF
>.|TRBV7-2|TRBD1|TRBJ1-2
TGTGCCAGCAGCGCACCAGACAAGGGGGCATATGGCTACACCTTC
CASSAPDKGAYGYTF
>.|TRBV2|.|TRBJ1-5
TGTGCCAGCAGCGTCGACAGATCTCAGCCCCAGCATTTT
CASSVDRSQPQHF
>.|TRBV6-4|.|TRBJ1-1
TGTGCCAGCAGTGTATCGCGGGACACTGAAGCTTTCTTT
CASSVSRDTEAFF
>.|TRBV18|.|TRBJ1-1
TGTGCCAGCTCACCGGGGGCAGAAAACACTGAAGCTTTCTTT
CASSPGAENTEAFF
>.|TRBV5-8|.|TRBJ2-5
TGTGCCAGCAGCTTTCCCGGGACTCTGGGAGAGACCCAGTACTTC
CASSFPGTLGETQYF
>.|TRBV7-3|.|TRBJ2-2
TGTGCCAGCAGCCTCGATAGATCCGGGGAGCTGTTTTTT
CASSLDRSGELFF
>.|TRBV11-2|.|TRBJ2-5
TGTGCCAGCAGCTCCCGAGAGACCCAGTACTTC
CASSSRETQYF
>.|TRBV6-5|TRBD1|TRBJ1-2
TGTGCCAGCACTCGTCGGACAGGGAATTATGGCTACACCTTC
CASTRRTGNYGYTF
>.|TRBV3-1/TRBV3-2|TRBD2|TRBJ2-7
TGTGCCAGCAGCCAAGATGGTATGGCTAGCGGGAGCCTCTACGAGCAGTACTTC
CASSQDGMASGSLYEQYF
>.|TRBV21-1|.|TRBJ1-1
TGTGCCAGCAGCGTCCGGGACAGCCTTGGGGCTTTCTTT
CASSVRDSLGAFF
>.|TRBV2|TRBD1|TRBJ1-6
TGTGCCAGCAGCGGACAGGGCATCACCAACAATTCACCCCTCCACTTT
CASSGQGITNNSPLHF
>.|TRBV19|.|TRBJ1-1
TGTGCCAGCCACGCATCGGGAAGGGTTCGGAACACTGAAGCTTTCTTT
CASHASGRVRNTEAFF
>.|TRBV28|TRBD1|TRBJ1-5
TGTGCCAGCAGCACAGGGGAAAGTAGCAATCAGCCCCAGCATTTT
CASSTGESSNQPQHF
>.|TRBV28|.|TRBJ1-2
TGTGCCAGCAGTTTTCTACAGGACTATGGCTACACCTTC
CASSFLQDYGYTF
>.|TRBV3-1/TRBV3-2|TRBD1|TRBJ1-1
TGTGCCAGCCAGGGGGAAGAAGCTTTCTTT
CASQGEEAFF
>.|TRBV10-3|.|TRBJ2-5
TGTGCCATCAGTAAAGGACAGCAAGAGACCCAGTACTTC
CAISKGQQETQYF
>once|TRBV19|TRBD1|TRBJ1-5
TGTGCCAGTACCCTGTCCCAGGGGGTCCAGCCCCAGCATTTT
CASTLSQGVQPQHF